This T cell receptor (beta chain) is from a study of blood T cell repertoires in COVID-19. Study information: Samples of COVID-19 (acute and convalescent) were obtained from the United States, Italy and Spain.

The J segment lost 8 bases and the V segment lost 4 bases, leaving 4 bases of the junction unmatched. Germline V gives CDR1 WNHNN, CDR2 SYGVQD (reference sequence). The CDR3 is made up of 12 amino acids. Patients at the Seattle site were enrolled during active infection and followed longitudinally. As handled by the study authors: It was from reference gene primer amplification that nucleated cell counts were estimated. Assay used: immunoSEQ multiplex PCR; TCRdb lists only in-frame clones, some missing. Clonal size and the V and J genes are those of that table, whereas D and trimming came from the DNA. The table lists 150,000 to 200,000 clones, roughly 94% of them singletons.

The sample taken for sequencing was peripheral blood. This TCR derives from a man under 40 with COVID-19, enrolled during active disease. V usage is TRBV10-1 and J usage is TRBJ1-1, with 7 bases matching TRBD1. The CDR3 is CASSGRGQEAFF. The CDR3 region has the DNA TGCGCCAGCAGTGGAAGGGGGCAAGAAGCTTTCTTT.